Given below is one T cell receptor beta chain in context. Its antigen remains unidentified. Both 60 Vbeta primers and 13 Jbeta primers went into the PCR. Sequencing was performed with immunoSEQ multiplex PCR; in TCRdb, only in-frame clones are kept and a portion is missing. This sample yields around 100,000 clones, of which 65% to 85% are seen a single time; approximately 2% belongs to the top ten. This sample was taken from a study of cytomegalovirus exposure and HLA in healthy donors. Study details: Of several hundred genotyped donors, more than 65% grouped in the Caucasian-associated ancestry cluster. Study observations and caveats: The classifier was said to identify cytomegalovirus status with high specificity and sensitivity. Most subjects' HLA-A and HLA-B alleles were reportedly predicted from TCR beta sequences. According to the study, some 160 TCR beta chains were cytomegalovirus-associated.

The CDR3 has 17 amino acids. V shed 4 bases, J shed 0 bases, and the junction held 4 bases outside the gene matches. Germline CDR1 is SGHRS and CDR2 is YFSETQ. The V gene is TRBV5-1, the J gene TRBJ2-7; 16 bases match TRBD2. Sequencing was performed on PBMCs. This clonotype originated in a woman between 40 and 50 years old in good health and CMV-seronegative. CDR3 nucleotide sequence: TGCGCCAGCAGCGGGGGACTAGCGGGGGGGAGCTCCTACGAGCAGTACTTC. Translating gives CASSGGLAGGSSYEQYF.